The entry below gives a single TCR beta chain sequence along with its context. Produced via immunoSEQ multiplex PCR; TCRdb's table is partial and in-frame only. Of some 400,000 clones listed, around 89% are singletons. This CDR3 has 14 residues. Germline-derived CDR1 and CDR2 are MNHEY and SVGAGI. V was clipped by 6 bases and J by 2 bases; unmatched bases: 6. This entry belongs to a study of blood T cell repertoires in COVID-19. For the study at large: Samples came from the United States, Italy and Spain, spanning acute and convalescent COVID-19.

The chain links TRBV6-5 to TRBJ2-7, with TRBD1 identical over 8 bases. The sequence came from a young man who had recovered from COVID-19. Sequencing was carried out using PBMCs or T cells enriched from blood (not recorded which). The CDR3 spells CASSMGQAPYEQYF. The CDR3 DNA is TGTGCCAGCAGCATGGGACAGGCCCCCTACGAGCAGTACTTC.